This TCR beta chain is from a study of cytomegalovirus exposure and HLA in healthy donors listed by TCRdb under 2017. About the full investigation: An earlier analysis of approximately 550 of the donors reported about 250 Gb of sequence data and around 120 million unique TCR beta sequences from approximately 180 million T cells. An early release that covered fewer than 800 HLA-typed donors contained 300 to 350 gigabases of sequencing data and tens of millions of unique TCR sequences. Of the roughly 400 genotyped donors, approximately 82% fell in the genetic ancestry cluster associated with self-reported Caucasian donors. The study aimed to test whether cataloging public T cell receptors could reveal signatures of past pathogen exposure. The study profiled the T cell repertoires of under 700 subjects by immunosequencing and related them to cytomegalovirus serostatus. A separate validation cohort of 90 to 150 different subjects was used in addition to the roughly 670-subject first cohort. The study combined high-throughput TCR immunosequencing, statistical association of individual TCRs with disease status, and machine learning to predict cytomegalovirus infection status. A later analysis re-analyzed previously published TCR beta repertoires from 660 or so donors and added high-resolution HLA genotyping to study TCR occurrence patterns. Rather than drawing on any new phenotypic data, the later analysis identified candidate immune exposures from TCR beta sequences and the way those sequences occurred across donors. To decide whether each TCR beta V gene segment behaved as functional or pseudogenic, an earlier analysis of approximately 590 of the donors relied on high-throughput TCR beta sequencing. Alongside the repertoire data, information on donor age, sex, ethnicity and CMV serostatus was compiled. In a later genetic analysis, genome-wide SNP genotypes for about three fifths of the roughly 670 donors were used, and that subset was treated as a discovery cohort. Every repertoire in the discovery cohort had been generated on one and the same sequencing platform. HLA typing included class I and class II loci at four-digit resolution. The number of donors typed differed by locus, with roughly 629-640 for A, B, C, DRB1 and DQB1, around 500 for DQA1, 606 for DPA1, and 400 to 490 for DPB1. About five DR-DQ haplotypes were treated as single units for association and clustering because of strong linkage in the cohort. On average, around 200,000 unique TCR beta nucleotide sequences were sequenced per donor among a few hundred genotyped donors of the cohort, with 15% to 20% of those sequences being non-productive. On the study overall, not on this receptor specifically: In a later analysis, HLA-associated TCR beta chains showed more clonal expansion and lower generation probabilities than non-associated chains that were equally common. In a later analysis, the rate of TCR association differed among HLA loci, with DRB1 alleles having the most associated TCRs and HLA-C alleles having the fewest. Cytomegalovirus status was reported to be diagnosed by the classifier with high specificity and sensitivity in both the original and validation cohorts. Specific HLA alleles were associated with about 17,000 TCR beta sequences at a false discovery rate of 0.05 in a later analysis. Presence/absence analyses assumed roughly uniform sequencing depth across donors, an assumption that may not hold. Three of the identified cytomegalovirus-associated TCR beta chains were confirmed in vitro to be specific for cytomegalovirus antigens. The study gave a list of 150 to 200 TCR beta chains associated with cytomegalovirus. In this cohort, only TCR beta chains were sequenced, and detectable features were limited by the absence of alpha or paired-chain data. Linkage disequilibrium might explain the correlated functional status among segregating V segments, but an unknown experimental factor could not be ruled out. Compared with the roughly 670-donor mean, donors in an Asian-associated ancestry cluster had fewer N-insertions in productive TCRs, according to a later genetic analysis. A later genetic analysis associated a missense DCLRE1C variant with V-gene and J-gene trimming of TCR beta chains, and an independent cohort replicated the association. The authors suggested that the approach could potentially be generalized to other disease states and immunological phenotypes. The earlier analysis of approximately 560 of the donors excluded 15 to 20 rarely observed V segments, including chromosome 9 orphons, because counts were too low. A further reported finding was that TCR beta sequences accurately predicted the HLA-A and HLA-B alleles for most subjects in the first cohort. Immune exposure information for the cohort was limited to CMV serostatus. A later analysis found that most CMV-associated TCR beta chains appeared HLA-restricted, with HLA associations seemingly driven largely by CMV exposure. Because some donors lacked HLA typing at each locus, the association tests relied only on the typed subset. Across donors, most TCR sequences were observed very rarely, whereas some public TCRs were present in many individuals. A later analysis reported that several top co-occurrence clusters appeared linked to parvovirus B19, influenza, CMV and Epstein-Barr virus. Some IMGT-functional V segments, including TRBV6-2 and TRBV6-3, could not be told apart with the 87-base-pair reads, so those segments were excluded. Broadly in line with IMGT annotations, most TCR beta V segments showed up in productive rearrangements about 87% or about 30% of the time in an earlier analysis of several hundred of the donors. A cluster of highly shared sequence variants was judged likely to represent a technical artifact of the sequencing pipeline. Strong co-occurrence of HLA alleles, especially DR and DQ, made assigning TCR associations to individual alleles difficult.

Libraries were built with the immunoSEQ multiplex PCR assay. A mixture of 60 forward primers for TCR Vbeta segments and 13 reverse primers for TCR Jbeta segments was used in the multiplex PCR. A multiplex PCR assay on genomic DNA amplified the CDR3 region of rearranged TCR beta genes. The amplified TCR beta libraries were sequenced on the Illumina HiSeq System as 87-base-pair reads. On the study's bioinformatics: In a later analysis, tens of millions of unique TCR beta chains were counted across the roughly 700 repertoires, and approximately 11 million of these chains were shared by at least two donors. A nearest-neighbor algorithm error-corrected the raw reads and collapsed the reads into unique sequences, merging closely related sequences to remove PCR and sequencing errors. CDR3 sequences were aligned to IMGT reference sequences to assign V, D and J gene segments. For a sequence to be retained, a match of at least six nucleotides to both a V gene segment and a J gene segment was required. Rearrangements were called productive when the CDR3 lacked stop codons and stayed in frame with V and J; all others were non-productive. Following IMGT convention, CDR3 was defined as the stretch from the second conserved V-encoded cysteine up to the conserved J-encoded phenylalanine. Sequences without an unambiguous match to a single V gene segment were excluded from the earlier analysis of over 500 of the donors. An earlier analysis of 587 of the donors called V segments functional above 56.7% productive rearrangements and segregating when the between-donor standard deviation exceeded 5%. A statistical classification framework was built to diagnose cytomegalovirus status from the catalog of TCR beta chain sequences. A later analysis assigned V and J genes by comparing TCR nucleotide sequences with IMGT/GENE-DB human TR gene sequences. The TCRdist pipeline was used in a later analysis to assign CDR3 sequences and most-parsimonious VDJ recombination scenarios. In a later analysis, each TCR beta chain was defined by its CDR3 amino acid sequence together with its V-gene family, and reads without a unique V-gene family were excluded. To address suspected cross-contamination and a sequencing artifact, a later analysis removed around 600 highly shared, low-generation-probability nucleotide sequences. In a later analysis, a clonal expansion index was calculated for each public chain from normalized within-repertoire ranks of inferred template counts. Generation probabilities in a later analysis came from a VDJ recombination model fitted to out-of-frame rearrangements, and those results were checked against IGoR. Hypergeometric tests were used in a later analysis to score TCR-TCR, TCR-HLA and TCR-CMV co-occurrence, with a repertoire-size bias correction applied to the TCR pairs. False discovery rates were estimated in a later analysis by permuting HLA or CMV assignments 20 times. A later analysis grouped co-occurring TCRs with DBSCAN, adding TCRdist sequence similarity when clustering within HLA-allele-positive subsets. Repertoires with fewer than 30,000 or more than 120,000 public chains, plus five repertoires with anomalous nucleotide sharing, were excluded from co-occurrence clustering. The table was pulled from immuneACCESS by TCRdb, which kept in-frame rearrangements only. Such tables lose some clones; where checked, under half of the loss comes from unresolved V genes, and the rest has no known cause. That table gives V, J and clone size, and the DNA gave D and trimming. This sample is represented by 70,000 to 80,000 clones; about four fifths of them were singletons. The top ten constitute 1.9% of the sample.

In total, 666 healthy bone marrow donors made up the cohort. Cohort members were all nominally healthy when sampled, although unrecorded immune exposures were likely present. The donor was CMV seronegative and was included in the group of 352 seronegative cohort members. Each donor provided a peripheral blood sample, and peripheral blood mononuclear cells were used for TCR beta sequencing. The Qiagen DNeasy Blood Extraction Kit was used to extract genomic DNA from the blood cell samples. The CDR3 sequence holds 18 residues, the cysteine and phenylalanine included. The sequence is cut down to CDR3 DNA, 54 bases in frame from base 1. Looking up the germline V gene yields CDR1 MGHRA and CDR2 YSYEKL. As regards this clone: What antigen it recognizes has not been identified. The junction shows a germline mismatch at one end, possibly a read error.

The chain is assembled from TRBV4-1 and TRBJ2-7; TRBD2 lines up with 9 middle nucleotides. The TCR originated in a young man in good health and CMV-seronegative. What was sequenced was PBMCs. The CDR3 sequence is CAISQDPPVAGASYEQYF. The nucleotides read TGCGCCATCAGCCAAGACCCCCCCGTAGCGGGGGCTTCCTACGAGCAGTACTTC.